This T cell receptor beta chain was retrieved from a study of T cells in Graves' hyperthyroidism and ophthalmopathy. Overall study findings and caveats: Stable hyperthyroidism was told apart from ophthalmopathy by a model built on 13 V-J features.

RNA transcripts gave rise to amplified TCR beta CDR3 regions. In the first-round RT-PCR of the TCR CDR3, the HTBI primer set was used. TCRdb re-called the multiplex PCR reads through MiXCR, storing one row per CDR3 protein. This sample has 200,000 to 250,000 distinct CDR3 sequences, with around 15% found just once. The table lists this clonotype with many counts. Its antigen is not identified. A patient was excluded if there was uncontrolled infection, other autoimmune disease, pregnancy or lactation. For the diagnoses, clinical symptoms, serum thyroxine and TRAb, thyroid ultrasound and orbital computed tomography were used. Fresh 10 ml peripheral blood yielded PBMCs. Germline CDR1 is MNHEY and CDR2 is SVGEGT. The V gene lost 2 bases and the J gene lost 1 base, with 27 bases spanning the gap. The CDR3 loop spans 21 amino acids.

The clonotype comes from a woman between 18 and 29 years old with Graves' ophthalmopathy. Material: blood. The J gene is TRBJ2-1, the V gene TRBV6-2 or TRBV6-3; a possible D gene is TRBD2 (6 bases). DNA of the CDR3: TGTGCCAGCAGTTACCCCCAAGGTGTGAGGTTCGGTGGGGGGTCCTACAATGAGCAGTTCTTC. Its protein is CASSYPQGVRFGGGSYNEQFF.